These 3 T cell receptor beta chains were all obtained from the same sample, sequenced in a study of breast tumors, draining lymph nodes, adjacent tissues. In TCRdb, the multiplex PCR reads were re-called with MiXCR into one record per CDR3 protein. The sample includes tens of thousands of distinct CDR3 sequences, 63% of them seen just once. The sequencing sample was made of breast tumor tissue. The receptors here all came from a female donor with breast cancer. Some clones in this sample may be carry-over from other donors' samples.

The V call is TRBV5-1, the J call TRBJ1-4; D perhaps matches TRBD1 (5 bases). This CDR3 has 15 residues. V lost 4 bases, J lost 5 bases, and 15 bases lay in between. Germline-derived CDR1 and CDR2 are SGHRS and YFSETQ. The chain's CDR3 is CASSNGTSKNEKLFF. The CDR3 region has the DNA TGCGCCAGCAGCAACGGGACTTCAAAAAATGAAAAACTGTTTTTT.

A remark on this clonotype: A read error may account for a junction end that differs from germline. This chain uses TRBV20-1 with TRBJ2-6; D is possibly TRBD1 (5 bases). Germline V gene sequence: CDR1 DFQATT, CDR2 SNEGSKA (reference sequence). The CDR3 has 14 residues. CDR3 amino acids: CSARDISGATVLTF. The CDR3, as DNA: TGCAGTGCTAGAGACATCTCTGGGGCCACCGTCCTGACTTTC.

The genes are TRBV29-1 and TRBJ2-1; 10 nucleotides agree with TRBD2. The CDR3 is 14 residues long. Germline V lookup: CDR1 SQVTM, CDR2 ANQGSEA. After removal of 8 bases from V and 9 bases from J, the junction contained 13 bases not matched to a gene. For the CDR3, the DNA is TGCAGCTCTAGCGGGAGTGGAACGTCACGTGAGCAGTTCTTC. Its translation: CSSSGSGTSREQFF.